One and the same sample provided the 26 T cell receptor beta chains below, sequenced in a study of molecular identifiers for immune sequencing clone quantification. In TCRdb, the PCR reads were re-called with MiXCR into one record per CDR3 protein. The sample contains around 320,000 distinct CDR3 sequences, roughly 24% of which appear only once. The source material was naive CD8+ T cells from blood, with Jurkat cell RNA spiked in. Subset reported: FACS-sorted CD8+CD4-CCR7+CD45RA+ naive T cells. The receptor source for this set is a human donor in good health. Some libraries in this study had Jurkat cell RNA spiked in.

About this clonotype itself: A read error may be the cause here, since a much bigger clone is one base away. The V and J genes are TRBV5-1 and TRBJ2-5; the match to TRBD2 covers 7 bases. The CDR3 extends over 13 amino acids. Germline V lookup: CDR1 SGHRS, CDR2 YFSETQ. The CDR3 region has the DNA TGCGCCAGCAGCGACGGAAGCGGGGAGACCAAGTACTTC. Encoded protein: CASSDGSGETKYF.

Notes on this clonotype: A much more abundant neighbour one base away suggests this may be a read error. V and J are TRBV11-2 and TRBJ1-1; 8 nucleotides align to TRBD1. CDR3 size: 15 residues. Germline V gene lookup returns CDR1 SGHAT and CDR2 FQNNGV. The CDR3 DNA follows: TGTGCCAGCTGCTTAGTTCAGGGGGCCAACACTGAAGCTTTCTTT. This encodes CASCLVQGANTEAFF. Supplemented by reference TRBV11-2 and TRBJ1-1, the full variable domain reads EAGVAQSPRYKIIEKRQSVAFWCNPISGHATLYWYQQILGQGPKLLIQFQNNGVVDDSQLPKDRFSAERLKGVDSTLKIQPAKLEDSAVYLCASCLVQGANTEAFFGQGTRLTVV.

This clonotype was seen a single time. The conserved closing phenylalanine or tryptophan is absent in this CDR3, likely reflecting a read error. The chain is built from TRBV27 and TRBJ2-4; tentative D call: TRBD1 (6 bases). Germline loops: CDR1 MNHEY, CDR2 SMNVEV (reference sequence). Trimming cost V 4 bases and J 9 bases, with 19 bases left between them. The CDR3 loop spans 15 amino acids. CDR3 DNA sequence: TGTGCCAGCAGTTCCTCCCCTACAGGGCATAGCATTCAGTACATC. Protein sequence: CASSSSPTGHSIQYI.

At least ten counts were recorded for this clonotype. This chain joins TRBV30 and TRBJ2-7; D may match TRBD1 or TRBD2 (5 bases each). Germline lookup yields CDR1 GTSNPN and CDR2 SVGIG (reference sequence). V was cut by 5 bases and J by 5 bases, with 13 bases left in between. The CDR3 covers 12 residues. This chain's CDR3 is CAWGTWRNEQYF. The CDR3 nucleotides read TGTGCCTGGGGGACCTGGCGCAACGAGCAGTACTTC.

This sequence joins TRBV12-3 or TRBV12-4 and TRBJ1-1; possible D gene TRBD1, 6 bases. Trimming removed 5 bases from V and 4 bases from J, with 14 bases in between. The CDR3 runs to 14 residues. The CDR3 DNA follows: TGTGCCAGCAGTCCGCAATCAGGGGCCACTGAAGCTTTCTTT. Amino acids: CASSPQSGATEAFF.

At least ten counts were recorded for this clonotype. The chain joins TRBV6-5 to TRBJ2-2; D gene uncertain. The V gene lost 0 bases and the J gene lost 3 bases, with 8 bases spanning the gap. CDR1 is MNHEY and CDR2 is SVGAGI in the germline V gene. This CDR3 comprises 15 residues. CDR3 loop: CASSYSNGDTGELFF. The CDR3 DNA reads TGTGCCAGCAGTTACTCGAATGGCGACACCGGGGAGCTGTTTTTT.

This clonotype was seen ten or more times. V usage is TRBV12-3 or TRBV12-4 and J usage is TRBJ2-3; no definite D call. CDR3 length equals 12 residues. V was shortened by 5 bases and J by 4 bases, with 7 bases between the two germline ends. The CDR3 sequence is CASSRYSDTQYF. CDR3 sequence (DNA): TGTGCCAGCAGTCGTTATTCAGATACGCAGTATTTT.

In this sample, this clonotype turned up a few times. CDR3 coding DNA: TGTGCCAGCAGTTTAATGACTAGCACAGATACGCAGTATTTT. Amino acid sequence: CASSLMTSTDTQYF. The chain employs TRBV28 and TRBJ2-3, with D hard to call. This CDR3 is 14 amino acids long. V lost 2 bases to trimming and J lost 0 bases, with 6 bases between them. Per the germline V gene, CDR1 is MDHEN and CDR2 is SYDVKM.

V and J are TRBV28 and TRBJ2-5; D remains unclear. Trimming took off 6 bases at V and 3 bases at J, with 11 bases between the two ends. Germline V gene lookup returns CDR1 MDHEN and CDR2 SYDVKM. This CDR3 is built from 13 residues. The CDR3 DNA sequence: TGTGCCAGCAGGCCTCCCCCCGAAGAGACCCAGTACTTC. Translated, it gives CASRPPPEETQYF.

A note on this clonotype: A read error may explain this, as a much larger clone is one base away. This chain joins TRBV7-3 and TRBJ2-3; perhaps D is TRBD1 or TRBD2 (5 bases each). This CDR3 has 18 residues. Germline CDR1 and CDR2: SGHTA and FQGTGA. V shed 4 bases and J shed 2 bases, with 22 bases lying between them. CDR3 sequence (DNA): TGTGCCAGCAGCTCCACCCTCGACAGCGGTGGTCTCACAGATACGCAGTATTTT. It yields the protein CASSSTLDSGGLTDTQYF.

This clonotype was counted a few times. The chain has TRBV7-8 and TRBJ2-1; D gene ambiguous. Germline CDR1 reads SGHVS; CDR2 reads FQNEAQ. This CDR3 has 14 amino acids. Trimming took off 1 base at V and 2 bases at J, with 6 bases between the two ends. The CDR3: CASSLGVPYNEQFF. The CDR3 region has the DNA TGTGCCAGCAGCTTAGGGGTCCCCTACAATGAGCAGTTCTTC.

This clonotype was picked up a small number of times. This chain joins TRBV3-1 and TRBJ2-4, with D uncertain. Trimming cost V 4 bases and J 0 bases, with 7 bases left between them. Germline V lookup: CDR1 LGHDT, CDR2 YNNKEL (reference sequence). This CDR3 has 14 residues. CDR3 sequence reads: CASSPALAKNIQYF. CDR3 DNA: TGTGCCAGCAGCCCGGCCCTAGCCAAAAACATTCAGTACTTC.

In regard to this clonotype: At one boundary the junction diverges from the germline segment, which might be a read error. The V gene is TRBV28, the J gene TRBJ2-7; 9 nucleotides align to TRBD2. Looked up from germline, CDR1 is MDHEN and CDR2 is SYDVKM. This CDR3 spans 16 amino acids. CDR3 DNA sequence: TGTGCCAGCAGTTTACGGGCACTAGCGGGTTCCTACGAGCAGCACTTC. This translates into CASSLRALAGSYEQHF.

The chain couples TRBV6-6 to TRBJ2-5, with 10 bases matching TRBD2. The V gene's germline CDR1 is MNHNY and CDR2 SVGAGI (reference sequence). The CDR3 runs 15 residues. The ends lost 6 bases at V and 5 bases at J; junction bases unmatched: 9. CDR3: CASSDRPGLAETQYF. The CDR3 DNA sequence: TGTGCCAGCAGCGACAGACCGGGACTAGCGGAGACCCAGTACTTC.

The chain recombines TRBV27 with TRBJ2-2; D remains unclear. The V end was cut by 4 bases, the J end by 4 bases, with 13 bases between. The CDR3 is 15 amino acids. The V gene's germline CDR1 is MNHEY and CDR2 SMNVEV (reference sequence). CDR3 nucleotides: TGTGCCAGCAGTTCAATACTCAGTCCCACCGGGGAGCTGTTTTTT. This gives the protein CASSSILSPTGELFF.

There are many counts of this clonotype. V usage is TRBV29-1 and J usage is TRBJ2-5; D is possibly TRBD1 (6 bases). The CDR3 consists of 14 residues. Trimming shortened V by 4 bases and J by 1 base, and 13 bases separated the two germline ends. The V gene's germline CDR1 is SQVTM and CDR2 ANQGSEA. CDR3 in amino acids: CSVASGTLQETQYF. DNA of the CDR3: TGCAGCGTTGCCTCCGGGACACTCCAAGAGACCCAGTACTTC.

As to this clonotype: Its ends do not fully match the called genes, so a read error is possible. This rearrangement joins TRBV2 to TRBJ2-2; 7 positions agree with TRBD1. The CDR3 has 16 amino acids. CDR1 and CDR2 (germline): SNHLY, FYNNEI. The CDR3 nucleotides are TGTGCCAGCAGGGAAGGTACAGGGGTAAACACCGGGGAGCTGTTGTTT. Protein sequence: CASREGTGVNTGELLF.

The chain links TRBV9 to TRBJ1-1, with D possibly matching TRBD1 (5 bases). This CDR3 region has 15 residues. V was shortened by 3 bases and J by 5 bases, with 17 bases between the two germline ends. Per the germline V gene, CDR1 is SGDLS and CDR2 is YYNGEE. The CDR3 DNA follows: TGTGCCAGCAGCGCGTACGGCGCAGGGAAAACTGAAGCTTTCTTT. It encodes CASSAYGAGKTEAFF.

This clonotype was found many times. The CDR3 region is CASSTGTRDTEAFF. DNA for the CDR3: TGTGCCAGCAGCACAGGGACAAGAGACACTGAAGCTTTCTTT. The V call is TRBV7-9, the J call TRBJ1-1, with D maybe TRBD1 (6 bases). CDR1 SEHNR and CDR2 FQNEAQ come from the germline V gene (reference sequence). CDR3 length equals 14 residues. V was shortened by 5 bases and J by 3 bases, with 13 bases between the two germline ends.

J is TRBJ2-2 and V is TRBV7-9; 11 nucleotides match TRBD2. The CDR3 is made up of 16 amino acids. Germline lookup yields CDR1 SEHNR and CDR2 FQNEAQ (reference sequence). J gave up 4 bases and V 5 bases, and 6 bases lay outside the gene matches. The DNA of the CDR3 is TGTGCCAGCAGCCCTACTAGCGGGGGTGTCACCGGGGAGCTGTTTTTT. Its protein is CASSPTSGGVTGELFF.

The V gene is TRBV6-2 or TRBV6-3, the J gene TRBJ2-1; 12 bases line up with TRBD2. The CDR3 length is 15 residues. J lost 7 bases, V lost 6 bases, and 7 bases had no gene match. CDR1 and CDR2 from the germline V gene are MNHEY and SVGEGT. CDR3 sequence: CASSFRLAGVNEQFF. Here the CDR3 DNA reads TGTGCCAGCAGCTTCCGACTAGCGGGAGTTAATGAGCAGTTCTTC.

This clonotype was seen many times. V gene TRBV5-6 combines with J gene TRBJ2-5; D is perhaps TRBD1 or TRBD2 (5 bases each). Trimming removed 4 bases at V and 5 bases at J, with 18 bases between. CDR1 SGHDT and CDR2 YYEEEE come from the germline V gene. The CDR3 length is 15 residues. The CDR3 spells CASSMGPPVGETQYF. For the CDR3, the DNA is TGTGCCAGCAGCATGGGACCCCCGGTCGGGGAGACCCAGTACTTC.

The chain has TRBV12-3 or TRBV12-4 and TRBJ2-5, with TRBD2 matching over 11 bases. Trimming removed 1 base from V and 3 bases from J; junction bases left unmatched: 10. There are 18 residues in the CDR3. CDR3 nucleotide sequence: TGTGCCAGCAGTTTAGGTACTAGGGGACTAGCGGCTGAAGAGACCCAGTACTTC. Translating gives CASSLGTRGLAAEETQYF.

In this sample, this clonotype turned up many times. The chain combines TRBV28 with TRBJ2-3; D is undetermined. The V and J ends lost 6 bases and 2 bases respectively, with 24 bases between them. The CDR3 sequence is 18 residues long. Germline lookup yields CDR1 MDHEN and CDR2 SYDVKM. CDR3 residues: CASSPYWGYGTPTDTQYF. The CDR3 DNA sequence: TGTGCCAGCAGCCCCTATTGGGGTTACGGTACCCCCACAGATACGCAGTATTTT.

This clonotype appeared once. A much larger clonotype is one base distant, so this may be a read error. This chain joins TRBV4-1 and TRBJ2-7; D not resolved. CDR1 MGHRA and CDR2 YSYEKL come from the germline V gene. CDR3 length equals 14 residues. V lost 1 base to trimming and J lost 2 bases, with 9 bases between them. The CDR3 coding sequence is TGCGCCAGCAGCCAAGTGACAAAGGCCTACGAGCAGTACTTC. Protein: CASSQVTKAYEQYF.

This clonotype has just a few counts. The CDR3 here is CSARDPLAGSYEQYF. CDR3 nucleotides: TGCAGTGCTAGAGATCCCCTAGCGGGATCCTACGAGCAGTACTTC. This sequence joins TRBV20-1 and TRBJ2-7; 9 bases agree with TRBD2. V lost 0 bases to trimming and J lost 1 base; unmatched junction nucleotides: 4. The germline gives CDR1 DFQATT, CDR2 SNEGSKA (reference sequence). The CDR3 consists of 15 residues.